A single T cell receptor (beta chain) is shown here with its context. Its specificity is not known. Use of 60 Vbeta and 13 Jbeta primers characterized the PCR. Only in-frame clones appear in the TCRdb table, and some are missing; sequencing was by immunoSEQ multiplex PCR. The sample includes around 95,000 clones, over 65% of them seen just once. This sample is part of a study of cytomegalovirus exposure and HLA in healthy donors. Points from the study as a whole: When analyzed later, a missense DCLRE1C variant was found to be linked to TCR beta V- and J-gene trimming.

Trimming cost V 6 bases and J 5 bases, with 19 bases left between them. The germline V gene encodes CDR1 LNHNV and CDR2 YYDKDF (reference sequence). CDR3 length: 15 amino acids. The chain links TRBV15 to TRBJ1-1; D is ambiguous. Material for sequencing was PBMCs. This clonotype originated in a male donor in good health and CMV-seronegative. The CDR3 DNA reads TGTGCCACCAGGAAAATGGGGAGGTGGGCGACTGAAGCTTTCTTT. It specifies CATRKMGRWATEAFF.